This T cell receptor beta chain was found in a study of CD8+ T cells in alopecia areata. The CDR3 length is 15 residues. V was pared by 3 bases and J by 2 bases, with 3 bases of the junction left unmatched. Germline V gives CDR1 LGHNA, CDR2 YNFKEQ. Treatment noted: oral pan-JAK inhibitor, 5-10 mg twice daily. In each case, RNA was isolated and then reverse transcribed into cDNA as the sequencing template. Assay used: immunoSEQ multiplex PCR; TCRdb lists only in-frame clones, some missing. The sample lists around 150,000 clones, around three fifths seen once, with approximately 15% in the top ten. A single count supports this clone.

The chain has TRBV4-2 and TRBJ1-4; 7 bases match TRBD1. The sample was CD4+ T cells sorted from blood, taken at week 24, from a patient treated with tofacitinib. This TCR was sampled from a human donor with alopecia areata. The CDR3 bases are TGTGCCAGCAGCCAGACGACAGGGACTAATGAAAAACTGTTTTTT. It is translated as CASSQTTGTNEKLFF.